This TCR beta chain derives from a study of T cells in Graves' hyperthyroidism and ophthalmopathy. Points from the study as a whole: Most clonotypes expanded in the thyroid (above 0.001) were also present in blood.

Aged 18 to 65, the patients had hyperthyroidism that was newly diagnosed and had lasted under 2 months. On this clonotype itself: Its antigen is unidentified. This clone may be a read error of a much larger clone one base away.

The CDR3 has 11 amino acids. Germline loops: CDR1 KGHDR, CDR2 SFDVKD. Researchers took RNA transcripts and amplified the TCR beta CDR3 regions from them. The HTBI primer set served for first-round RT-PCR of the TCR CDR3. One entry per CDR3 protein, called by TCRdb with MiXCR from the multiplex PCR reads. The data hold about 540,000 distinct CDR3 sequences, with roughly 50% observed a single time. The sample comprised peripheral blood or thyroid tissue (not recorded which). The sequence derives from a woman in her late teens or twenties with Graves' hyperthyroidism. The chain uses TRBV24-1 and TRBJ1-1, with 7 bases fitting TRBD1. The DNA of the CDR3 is TGTGCCACCAGACAGGGACAGATCGCTTCCTTT. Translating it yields CATRQGQIASF.